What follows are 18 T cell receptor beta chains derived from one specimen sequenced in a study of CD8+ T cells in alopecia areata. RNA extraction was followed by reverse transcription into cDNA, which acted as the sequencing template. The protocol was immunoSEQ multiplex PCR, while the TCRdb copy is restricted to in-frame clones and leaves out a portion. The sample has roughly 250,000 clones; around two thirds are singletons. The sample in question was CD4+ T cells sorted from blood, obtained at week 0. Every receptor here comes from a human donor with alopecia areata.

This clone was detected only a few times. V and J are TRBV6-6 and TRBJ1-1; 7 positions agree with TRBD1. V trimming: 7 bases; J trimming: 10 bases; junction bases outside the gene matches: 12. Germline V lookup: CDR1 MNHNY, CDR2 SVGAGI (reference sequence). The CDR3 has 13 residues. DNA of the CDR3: TGTGCCAGCACCCCCCATGGCCCAGGGGGAGCTTTCTTT. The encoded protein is CASTPHGPGGAFF.

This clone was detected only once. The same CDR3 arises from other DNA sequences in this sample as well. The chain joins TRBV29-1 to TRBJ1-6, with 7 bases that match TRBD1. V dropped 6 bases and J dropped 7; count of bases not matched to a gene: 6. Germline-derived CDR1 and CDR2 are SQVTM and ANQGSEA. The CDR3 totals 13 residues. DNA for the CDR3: TGCAGCGTCCGACAGGGCCCAAATTCACCCCTCCACTTT. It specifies CSVRQGPNSPLHF. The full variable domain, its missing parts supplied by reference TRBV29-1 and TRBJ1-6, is SAVISQKPSRDICQRGTSLTIQCQVDSQVTMMFWYRQQPGQSLTLIATANQGSEATYESGFVIDKFPISRPNLTFSTLTVSNMSPEDSSIYLCSVRQGPNSPLHFGNGTRLTVT.

The CDR3 bases are TGTGCCTGGAGTGTTTTGGCAGGGGATTTTGGCGAGCAGTACTTC. This encodes CAWSVLAGDFGEQYF. V is TRBV30 and J is TRBJ2-7; the D gene is possibly TRBD1 (6 bases). This CDR3 has 15 amino acids. V was shortened by 0 bases and J by 6 bases, with 18 bases between the two germline ends. The germline gives CDR1 GTSNPN, CDR2 SVGIG (reference sequence).

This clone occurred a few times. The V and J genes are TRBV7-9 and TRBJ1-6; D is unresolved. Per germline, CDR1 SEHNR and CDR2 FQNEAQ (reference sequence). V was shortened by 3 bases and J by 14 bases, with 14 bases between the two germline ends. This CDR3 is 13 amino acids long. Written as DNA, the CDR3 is TGTGCCAGCAGCTTTAACGAAATGTTGACCCTCCACTTT. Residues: CASSFNEMLTLHF.

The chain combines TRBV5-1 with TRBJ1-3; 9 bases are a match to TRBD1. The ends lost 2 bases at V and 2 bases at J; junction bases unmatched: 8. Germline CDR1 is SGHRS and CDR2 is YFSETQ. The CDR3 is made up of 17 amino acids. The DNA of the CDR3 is TGCGCCAGCAGCTTTGGACAGGGGCTTAGCACTGGAAACACCATATATTTT. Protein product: CASSFGQGLSTGNTIYF.

In DNA, the CDR3 is TGTGCCAGCAGTCCTAGCCATGAGCAGTTCTTC. Protein: CASSPSHEQFF. The chain couples TRBV6-6 to TRBJ2-1; TRBD2 is a possible D gene (5 bases). In germline, CDR1 is MNHNY, CDR2 SVGAGI (reference sequence). The ends were cut back, 5 bases at V and 8 bases at J, with 7 bases in the middle. The length of the CDR3 is 11 residues.

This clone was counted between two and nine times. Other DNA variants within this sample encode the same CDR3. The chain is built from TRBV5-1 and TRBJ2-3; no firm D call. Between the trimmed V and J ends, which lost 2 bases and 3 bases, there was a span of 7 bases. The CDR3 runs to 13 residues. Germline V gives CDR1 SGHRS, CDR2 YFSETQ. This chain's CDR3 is CASSLGQTDTQYF. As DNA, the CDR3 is TGCGCCAGCAGCTTAGGGCAAACAGATACGCAGTATTTT.

The CDR3 DNA reads as TGTGCCAGCTCGGGACAGATCCTCCCCCAGCATTTT. As protein: CASSGQILPQHF. V usage is TRBV28 and J usage is TRBJ1-5, with TRBD1 matching over 7 bases. With 8 bases clipped from V and 10 bases from J, the junction kept 8 bases outside the gene matches. The germline CDR1 and CDR2 sequences are MDHEN and SYDVKM. This CDR3 contains 12 residues.

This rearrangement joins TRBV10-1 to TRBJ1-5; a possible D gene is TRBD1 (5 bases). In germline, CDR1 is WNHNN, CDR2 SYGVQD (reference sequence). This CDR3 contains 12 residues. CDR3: CAYRYSNQPQHF. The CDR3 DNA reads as TGCGCTTACAGGTATAGCAATCAGCCCCAGCATTTT.

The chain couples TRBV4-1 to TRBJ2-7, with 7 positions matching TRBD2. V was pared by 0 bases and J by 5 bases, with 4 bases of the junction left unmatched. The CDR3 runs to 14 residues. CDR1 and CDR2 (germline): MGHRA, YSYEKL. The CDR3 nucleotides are TGCGCCAGCAGCCAAGACTGGACTAGGAACGAGCAGTACTTC. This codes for CASSQDWTRNEQYF.

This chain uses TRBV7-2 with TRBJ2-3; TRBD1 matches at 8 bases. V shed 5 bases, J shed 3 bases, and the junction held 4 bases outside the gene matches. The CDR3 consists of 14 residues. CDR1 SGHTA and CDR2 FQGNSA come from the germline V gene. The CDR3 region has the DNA TGTGCCAGCAGCCTCAACAGGGGGACAGATACGCAGTATTTT. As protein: CASSLNRGTDTQYF.

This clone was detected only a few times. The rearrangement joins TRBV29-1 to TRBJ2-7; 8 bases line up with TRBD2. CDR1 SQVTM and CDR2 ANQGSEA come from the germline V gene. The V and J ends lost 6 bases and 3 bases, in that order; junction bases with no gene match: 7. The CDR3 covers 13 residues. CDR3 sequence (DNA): TGCAGCGTCGGACCCCGGGGGGGCTACGAGCAGTACTTC. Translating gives CSVGPRGGYEQYF.

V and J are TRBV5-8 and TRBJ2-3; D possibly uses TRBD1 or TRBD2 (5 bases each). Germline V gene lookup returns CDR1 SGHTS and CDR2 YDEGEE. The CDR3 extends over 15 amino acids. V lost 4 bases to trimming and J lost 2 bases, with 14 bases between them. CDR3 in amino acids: CASSPGRDVTDTQYF. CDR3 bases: TGTGCCAGCAGCCCGGGACGCGACGTCACAGATACGCAGTATTTT.

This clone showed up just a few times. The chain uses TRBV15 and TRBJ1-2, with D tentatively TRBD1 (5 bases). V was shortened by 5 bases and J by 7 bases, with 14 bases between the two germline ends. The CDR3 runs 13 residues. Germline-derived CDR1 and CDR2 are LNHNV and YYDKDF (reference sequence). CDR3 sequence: CATSLGEVSGYTF. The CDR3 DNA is TGTGCCACCAGCCTGGGGGAAGTCTCTGGCTACACCTTC.

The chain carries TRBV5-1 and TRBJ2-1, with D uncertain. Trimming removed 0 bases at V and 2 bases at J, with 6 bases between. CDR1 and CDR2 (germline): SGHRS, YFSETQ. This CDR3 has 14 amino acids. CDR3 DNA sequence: TGCGCCAGCAGCTTGGCAGCGACCTACAATGAGCAGTTCTTC. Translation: CASSLAATYNEQFF.

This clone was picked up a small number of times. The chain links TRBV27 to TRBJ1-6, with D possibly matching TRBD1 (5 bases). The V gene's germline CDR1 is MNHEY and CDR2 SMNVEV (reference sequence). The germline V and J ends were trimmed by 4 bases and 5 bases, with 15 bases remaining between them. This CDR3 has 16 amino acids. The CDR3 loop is CASSSTGTANNSPLHF. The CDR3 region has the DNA TGTGCCAGCAGTTCAACCGGGACGGCGAATAATTCACCCCTCCACTTT.

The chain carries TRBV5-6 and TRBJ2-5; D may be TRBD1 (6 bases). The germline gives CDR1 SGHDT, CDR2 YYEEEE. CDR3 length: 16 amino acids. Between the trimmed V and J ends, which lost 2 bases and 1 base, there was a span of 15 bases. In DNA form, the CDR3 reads TGTGCCAGCAGCTTCCTGGCCAGGGGAACCCAAGAGACCCAGTACTTC. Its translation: CASSFLARGTQETQYF.

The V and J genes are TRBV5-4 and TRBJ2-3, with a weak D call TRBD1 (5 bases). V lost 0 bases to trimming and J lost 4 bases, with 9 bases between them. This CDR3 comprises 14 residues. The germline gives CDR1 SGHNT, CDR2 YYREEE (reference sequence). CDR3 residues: CASSLGQLADTQYF. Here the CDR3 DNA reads TGTGCCAGCAGCTTGGGACAGTTAGCAGATACGCAGTATTTT.